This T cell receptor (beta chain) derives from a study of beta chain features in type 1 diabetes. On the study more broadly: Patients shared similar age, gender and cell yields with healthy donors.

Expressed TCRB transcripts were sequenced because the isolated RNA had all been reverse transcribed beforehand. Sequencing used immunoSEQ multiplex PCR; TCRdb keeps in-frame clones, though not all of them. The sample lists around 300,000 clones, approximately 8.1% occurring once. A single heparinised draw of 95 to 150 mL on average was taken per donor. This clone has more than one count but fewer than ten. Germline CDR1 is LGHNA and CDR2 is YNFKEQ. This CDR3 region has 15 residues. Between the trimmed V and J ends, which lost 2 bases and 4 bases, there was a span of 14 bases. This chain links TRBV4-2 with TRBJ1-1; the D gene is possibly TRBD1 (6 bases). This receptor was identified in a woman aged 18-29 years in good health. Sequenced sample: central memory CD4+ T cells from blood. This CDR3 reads CASSQPDSGSTEAFF. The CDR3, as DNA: TGTGCCAGCAGCCAACCGGACAGTGGGAGCACTGAAGCTTTCTTT.